The 6 T cell receptor beta chains presented below share a single source sample, sequenced in a study of control samples from healthy donors and cancer patients. Sequencing used immunoSEQ multiplex PCR; TCRdb keeps in-frame clones, though not all of them. This table holds approximately 120,000 clones, roughly nine tenths found once. The sample taken for sequencing was blood. The receptor set was obtained from a human donor in good health. The donor label of this sample is uncertain.

V and J are TRBV30 and TRBJ1-6, with D uncertain. The CDR3 loop spans 14 amino acids. With 2 bases removed from V and 6 bases from J, the gap between germline ends came to 11 bases. Germline CDR1 and CDR2: GTSNPN and SVGIG (reference sequence). As DNA, the CDR3 is TGTGCCTGGAGTTTAGGGCAGCGTAATTCACCCCTCCACTTT. Translating it yields CAWSLGQRNSPLHF.

This clone has more than one count but fewer than ten. The CDR3 loop is CAISPDGNQPQHF. CDR3 bases: TGTGCCATCAGCCCGGACGGGAATCAGCCCCAGCATTTT. The V and J genes are TRBV10-3 and TRBJ1-5; D is undetermined. Deletions cut 6 bases from V and 4 bases from J, with 10 bases between. The CDR3 runs 13 residues. Germline CDR1 and CDR2: ENHRY and SYGVKD.

This chain joins TRBV19 and TRBJ1-2; 9 nucleotides match TRBD1. The germline CDR1 and CDR2 sequences are LNHDA and SQIVND (reference sequence). V was clipped by 5 bases and J by 4 bases; unmatched bases: 8. There are 15 residues in the CDR3. The CDR3 coding sequence is TGTGCCAGTAGTCCTGGGGACAGGGAAGGCTATGGCTACACCTTC. It specifies CASSPGDREGYGYTF.

V gene TRBV14 combines with J gene TRBJ1-2; tentatively, D is TRBD1 (5 bases). Germline V gene data show CDR1 as SGHDN and CDR2 as FVKESK. The CDR3 contains 15 residues. V gave up 2 bases and J gave up 2 bases, with 12 bases separating them. The CDR3 region has the DNA TGTGCCAGCAGCCAACTTGGGGGGGGGAACTATGGCTACACCTTC. The encoded protein is CASSQLGGGNYGYTF.

This sequence joins TRBV6-5 and TRBJ1-1, with a possible D match to TRBD1 (5 bases). The CDR3 runs 15 residues. The V end lost 6 bases, the J end lost 4 bases, and 18 bases lay between the germline ends. Germline V lookup: CDR1 MNHEY, CDR2 SVGAGI. The CDR3 region is CASSRTDPGATEAFF. The CDR3 bases are TGTGCCAGCAGCCGCACCGATCCTGGGGCCACTGAAGCTTTCTTT.

This chain uses TRBV9 with TRBJ1-1, with D unclear. The germline V gene has CDR1 SGDLS and CDR2 YYNGEE. CDR3 length: 14 amino acids. V lost 4 bases and J 4 bases, leaving 14 bases between the germline ends. CDR3 coding DNA: TGTGCCAGCAGCCCCCTAAGGCAGGCCACTGAAGCTTTCTTT. Its protein product is CASSPLRQATEAFF.